These 32 T cell receptor beta chains came from one sample sequenced in a study of blood T cell repertoires in COVID-19. This table comes from immunoSEQ multiplex PCR, and its TCRdb copy is limited to in-frame clones, with some not included. In the table there are approximately 81,000 clones, roughly 91% of which are singletons. The sample was PBMCs or T cells enriched from blood (not recorded which). The source of these receptors is a woman aged 45-65 years with acute COVID-19.

The genes are TRBV4-2 and TRBJ2-3; weak D call: TRBD2 (6 bases). This CDR3 has 19 amino acids. The germline gives CDR1 LGHNA, CDR2 YNFKEQ. Trimming left V 4 bases short and J 2 bases short, with 25 bases between. CDR3: CASSPGPYRGRPHTDTQYF. As DNA, the CDR3 is TGTGCCAGCAGCCCCGGTCCCTATAGAGGGAGGCCCCACACAGATACGCAGTATTTT.

The gene calls are TRBV30 and TRBJ2-1; 7 bases align to TRBD2. With V trimmed by 4 bases and J by 7 bases, 19 bases remained unmatched. Germline CDR1 and CDR2: GTSNPN and SVGIG (reference sequence). The CDR3 covers 17 residues. The CDR3 spells CAWTSVISAGAWNEQFF. The CDR3 coding sequence is TGTGCCTGGACTAGCGTCATCTCCGCGGGAGCTTGGAATGAGCAGTTCTTC.

The chain carries TRBV21-1 and TRBJ2-1; the table calls TRBD2, which could not be checked here. TRBV21-1 is deemed a pseudogene. CDR3 length equals 16 residues. The CDR3 sequence: CASSLGQRELVNEQFF. The CDR3 region has the DNA TGTGCCAGCAGCTTGGGTCAGCGGGAACTGGTCAATGAGCAGTTCTTC.

A single count supports this clone. The chain recombines TRBV10-1 with TRBJ1-1, with D maybe TRBD1 (5 bases). The CDR3 covers 14 residues. V was pared by 4 bases and J by 2 bases, with 11 bases between. Looked up from germline, CDR1 is WNHNN and CDR2 is SYGVQD (reference sequence). The CDR3 here is CASSGKRGNTEAFF. The CDR3, as DNA: TGCGCCAGCAGTGGGAAAAGGGGAAACACTGAAGCTTTCTTT.

This rearrangement joins TRBV19 to TRBJ2-3; 10 bases align to TRBD2. With V trimmed by 5 bases and J by 6 bases, 5 bases remained unmatched. This CDR3 comprises 14 residues. CDR1 is LNHDA, CDR2 SQIVND, per germline (reference sequence). CDR3 nucleotides: TGTGCCAGTAGTCCAGCGGGAGGGCCTGATACGCAGTATTTT. It is translated as CASSPAGGPDTQYF.

V gene TRBV12-3 or TRBV12-4 combines with J gene TRBJ1-5; D remains unclear. The germline V and J ends were trimmed by 3 bases and 6 bases, with 6 bases remaining between them. This CDR3 is built from 12 residues. For the CDR3, the DNA is TGTGCCAGCAGTTTGAGGAGTCAGCCCCAGCATTTT. This sequence encodes CASSLRSQPQHF.

This chain uses TRBV19 with TRBJ1-2, with 8 bases fitting TRBD1. The CDR3 has 15 amino acids. V was pared by 5 bases and J by 6 bases, with 11 bases of the junction left unmatched. Germline-derived CDR1 and CDR2 are LNHDA and SQIVND (reference sequence). This CDR3 is CASSGRRTGYHGYTF. The CDR3 DNA is TGTGCCAGTAGTGGAAGAAGGACAGGGTATCATGGCTACACCTTC.

This chain joins TRBV7-9 and TRBJ2-7; D is perhaps TRBD1 (6 bases). The CDR3 length is 13 residues. Germline V gives CDR1 SEHNR, CDR2 FQNEAQ (reference sequence). V dropped 5 bases and J dropped 9 bases, with 17 bases sitting between them. The CDR3 sequence is CASSPPQGTVQYF. The CDR3 nucleotides are TGTGCCAGCAGCCCCCCACAGGGCACGGTGCAGTACTTC.

This clone was seen a handful of times. The rearrangement links TRBV4-1 to TRBJ2-3; D call uncertain. Germline CDR1 MGHRA, CDR2 YSYEKL. This CDR3 spans 13 amino acids. With 2 bases removed from V and 2 bases from J, the gap between germline ends came to 5 bases. CDR3 nucleotides: TGCGCCAGCAGCCAACACTACACAGATACGCAGTATTTT. Its translation: CASSQHYTDTQYF.

The chain uses TRBV19 and TRBJ1-1; possible D gene TRBD1, 5 bases. V lost 0 bases, J lost 4 bases, and 21 bases lay in between. Germline V gene lookup returns CDR1 LNHDA and CDR2 SQIVND (reference sequence). The CDR3 sequence is 18 residues long. The CDR3 DNA follows: TGTGCCAGTAGTATAGATTGGAAGGGGCCCGGTAGGAGCACTGAAGCTTTCTTT. It translates to CASSIDWKGPGRSTEAFF.

This chain connects TRBV9 to TRBJ1-1, with 8 nucleotides matching TRBD1. This CDR3 is 13 amino acids long. CDR1 is SGDLS and CDR2 is YYNGEE in the germline V gene. J gave up 6 bases and V 3 bases, and 4 bases lay outside the gene matches. The CDR3 sequence: CASSADRGAEAFF. The CDR3 DNA follows: TGTGCCAGCAGCGCCGACAGGGGTGCTGAAGCTTTCTTT.

This clone was detected a few times. In DNA, the CDR3 is TGTGCCAGCAGCTTAGGCGGACAGGGAAGGGAAAAACTGTTTTTT. Its protein product is CASSLGGQGREKLFF. The chain is built from TRBV11-2 and TRBJ1-4, with 8 bases identical to TRBD1. Germline values: CDR1 SGHAT, CDR2 FQNNGV. With 1 base clipped from V and 8 bases from J, the junction kept 6 bases outside the gene matches. CDR3 size: 15 residues.

This sequence joins TRBV19 and TRBJ1-2, with 7 bases lining up with TRBD1. Germline V gene sequence: CDR1 LNHDA, CDR2 SQIVND (reference sequence). The CDR3 has 13 amino acids. V lost 5 bases and J lost 3; bases outside the gene matches: 3. The CDR3 sequence is CASSPQGDYGYTF. CDR3 nucleotide sequence: TGTGCCAGTAGTCCCCAGGGGGACTATGGCTACACCTTC.

This clone has just one count. J is TRBJ1-5 and V is TRBV12-3 or TRBV12-4; unclear D gene. The V and J ends lost 6 bases and 5 bases respectively, with 11 bases between them. The CDR3 sequence is 13 residues long. CDR3 loop: CASSLGSHQPQHF. Here the CDR3 DNA reads TGTGCCAGCAGCCTCGGGAGCCATCAGCCCCAGCATTTT.

This clone appeared a single time. The rearrangement links TRBV7-2 to TRBJ2-2; weak D call: TRBD1 (6 bases). V shed 3 bases and J shed 3 bases, with 8 bases lying between them. This CDR3 spans 14 amino acids. CDR1 is SGHTA and CDR2 is FQGNSA in the germline V gene. The CDR3 sequence is CASSFNRDTGELFF. In nucleotides, the CDR3 is TGTGCCAGCAGCTTCAACAGGGACACCGGGGAGCTGTTTTTT.

This clone was counted only a few times. The chain is built from TRBV3-1 (or the pseudogene TRBV3-2) and TRBJ2-1; 11 nucleotides match TRBD2. The V and J ends lost 6 bases and 5 bases, in that order; junction bases with no gene match: 9. The CDR3 length is 16 residues. In germline, CDR1 is LGHDT, CDR2 YNNKEL (reference sequence). CDR3 in DNA: TGTGCCAGCAGTCCCAGGACTAGCGGGTTACACAATGAGCAGTTCTTC. Translated, it gives CASSPRTSGLHNEQFF.

The chain employs TRBV19 and TRBJ2-3; the match to TRBD2 covers 13 bases. The germline V gene has CDR1 LNHDA and CDR2 SQIVND (reference sequence). V shed 6 bases and J 5 bases; nucleotides not matched to a gene: 8. The length of the CDR3 is 16 residues. CDR3 loop: CASSLLAGGPGDTQYF. The CDR3 nucleotides are TGTGCCAGTAGCCTACTAGCGGGAGGGCCAGGAGATACGCAGTATTTT.

The V gene is TRBV9, the J gene TRBJ2-7, with D perhaps matching TRBD2 (6 bases). The CDR3 loop spans 16 amino acids. The V end was cut by 4 bases, the J end by 3 bases, with 20 bases between. CDR1 is SGDLS and CDR2 is YYNGEE in the germline V gene. The CDR3 reads CASSLTGGTESYEQYF. The CDR3 DNA reads as TGTGCCAGCAGCTTAACTGGGGGGACGGAAAGCTACGAGCAGTACTTC.

This chain uses TRBV7-8 with TRBJ1-1; D perhaps matches TRBD1 (6 bases). CDR3 length: 15 amino acids. Germline V gene lookup returns CDR1 SGHVS and CDR2 FQNEAQ. Trimming pared 3 bases from V and 4 bases from J, leaving 15 bases between. DNA of the CDR3: TGTGCCAGCAGCTTTCGTGACAGGTTGATCACTGAAGCTTTCTTT. Protein product: CASSFRDRLITEAFF.

This clone has only a few counts. The chain has TRBV19 and TRBJ1-3; D is ambiguous. Trimming left V 4 bases short and J 7 bases short, with 17 bases between. The CDR3 contains 15 residues. The germline CDR1 and CDR2 sequences are LNHDA and SQIVND (reference sequence). For the CDR3, the DNA is TGTGCCAGTAGTAACGCGAGGCCCTACTCGAACACCATATATTTT. Its translation: CASSNARPYSNTIYF.

Of note for this clone: The sample holds other DNA sequences that translate to the same CDR3. This chain connects TRBV19 to TRBJ1-2, with 8 positions matching TRBD1. The length of the CDR3 is 15 residues. CDR1 LNHDA and CDR2 SQIVND come from the germline V gene (reference sequence). J lost 2 bases, V lost 7 bases, and 9 bases had no gene match. Written as DNA, the CDR3 is TGTGCCAGTACCCTTAGACAGGGGCTAAACTATGGCTACACCTTC. Protein product: CASTLRQGLNYGYTF.

This clone was observed a single time. CDR3 coding DNA: TGTGCCAGCAGTTTCGAGGGTCGCTATGGCTACACCTTC. Translating it yields CASSFEGRYGYTF. The chain uses TRBV12-3 or TRBV12-4 and TRBJ1-2; D uncertain. V lost 3 bases and J 4 bases, leaving 9 bases between the germline ends. This CDR3 is built from 13 residues.

The CDR3 bases are TGTGCCACCAGTGGTCCCCGGCAGGGGGTCGGCGATCAGCCCCAGCATTTT. Amino acids: CATSGPRQGVGDQPQHF. The V and J genes are TRBV24-1 and TRBJ1-5; 7 bases agree with TRBD1. Germline CDR1 is KGHDR and CDR2 is SFDVKD. The length of the CDR3 is 17 residues. The junction had 14 bases not matched to a gene; V was cut back by 5 bases and J by 5 bases.

The chain is built from TRBV7-2 and TRBJ1-2; D remains ambiguous. V was clipped by 5 bases and J by 7 bases, with 8 bases between them. Germline V gene lookup returns CDR1 SGHTA and CDR2 FQGNSA. The CDR3 length is 11 residues. The CDR3 sequence: CASSPGLGYTF. CDR3 sequence (DNA): TGTGCCAGCAGCCCGGGTCTTGGCTACACCTTC. Full variable domain (missing parts from reference TRBV7-2 and TRBJ1-2): GAGVSQSPSNKVTEKGKDVELRCDPISGHTALYWYRQSLGQGLEFLIYFQGNSAPDKSGLPSDRFSAERTGGSVSTLTIQRTQQEDSAVYLCASSPGLGYTFGSGTRLTVV.

V usage is TRBV3-1 (or the pseudogene TRBV3-2) and J usage is TRBJ1-6; D is possibly TRBD1 (5 bases). CDR1 and CDR2 (germline): LGHDT, YNNKEL (reference sequence). The length of the CDR3 is 16 residues. V dropped 2 bases and J dropped 7 bases, with 15 bases sitting between them. The CDR3 DNA reads TGTGCCAGCAGCCAAAACCCAGGGTTCGGGAATTCACCCCTCCACTTT. This sequence encodes CASSQNPGFGNSPLHF.

The chain is built from TRBV12-3 or TRBV12-4 and TRBJ2-7, with D unclear. The ends were cut back, 0 bases at V and 3 bases at J, with 3 bases in the middle. The CDR3 sequence is 12 residues long. The CDR3 loop is CASSLAHYEQYF. CDR3 DNA: TGTGCCAGCAGTTTAGCCCACTACGAGCAGTACTTC.

This rearrangement joins TRBV5-6 to TRBJ2-3; D ambiguous. Trimming stripped 5 bases from V and 2 bases from J, with 3 bases between. CDR1 SGHDT and CDR2 YYEEEE come from the germline V gene. This CDR3 region has 11 residues. CDR3 residues: CASSNTDTQYF. Here the CDR3 DNA reads TGTGCCAGCAGTAACACAGATACGCAGTATTTT.

The rearrangement joins TRBV6-5 to TRBJ2-5, with TRBD1 matching 7 bases. CDR1 MNHEY and CDR2 SVGAGI come from the germline V gene. There are 13 residues in the CDR3. With V trimmed by 7 bases and J by 4 bases, 6 bases remained unmatched. CDR3 DNA sequence: TGTGCCAGCACCTACAGGGGTGGAGAGACCCAGTACTTC. Its protein product is CASTYRGGETQYF.

The CDR3 protein is CASSFSGIGMGYTF. CDR3 DNA sequence: TGTGCCAGCAGTTTTTCGGGCATCGGGATGGGCTACACCTTC. The J gene is TRBJ1-2, the V gene TRBV6-2 or TRBV6-3, with D uncertain. Looked up from germline, CDR1 is MNHEY and CDR2 is SVGEGT. The CDR3 runs to 14 residues. Trimming removed 4 bases at V and 8 bases at J, with 17 bases between.

J is TRBJ2-7 and V is TRBV27, with a possible D match to TRBD2 (6 bases). The V and J ends lost 6 bases and 3 bases respectively, with 18 bases between them. CDR3 length equals 15 residues. CDR1 is MNHEY, CDR2 SMNVEV, per germline (reference sequence). CDR3 bases: TGTGCCAGCAGACCCGGGGGATCACTGGGCTACGAGCAGTACTTC. As protein: CASRPGGSLGYEQYF.

The V gene is TRBV5-4, the J gene TRBJ2-1, with 10 bases lining up with TRBD2. Trimming removed 5 bases from V and 9 bases from J; junction bases left unmatched: 14. The germline V gene has CDR1 SGHNT and CDR2 YYREEE (reference sequence). This CDR3 is built from 16 residues. The CDR3, as DNA: TGTGCCAGCAGTTCCACACCTAGCGGGAGTAGGGGTGAGCAGTTCTTC. This translates into CASSSTPSGSRGEQFF.

This clone was seen just once. The rearrangement joins TRBV19 to TRBJ1-2; D perhaps matches TRBD1 (5 bases). The CDR3 consists of 14 residues. The germline V gene has CDR1 LNHDA and CDR2 SQIVND (reference sequence). Trimming cost V 3 bases and J 8 bases, with 16 bases left between them. The CDR3 DNA follows: TGTGCCAGTAGTATCCGAACAGGCCTCCCGGGCTACACCTTC. Its protein is CASSIRTGLPGYTF. Full variable domain (remainder filled in from reference TRBV19 and TRBJ1-2): DGGITQSPKYLFRKEGQNVTLSCEQNLNHDAMYWYRQDPGQGLRLIYYSQIVNDFQKGDIAEGYSVSREKKESFPLTVTSAQKNPTAFYLCASSIRTGLPGYTFGSGTRLTVV.